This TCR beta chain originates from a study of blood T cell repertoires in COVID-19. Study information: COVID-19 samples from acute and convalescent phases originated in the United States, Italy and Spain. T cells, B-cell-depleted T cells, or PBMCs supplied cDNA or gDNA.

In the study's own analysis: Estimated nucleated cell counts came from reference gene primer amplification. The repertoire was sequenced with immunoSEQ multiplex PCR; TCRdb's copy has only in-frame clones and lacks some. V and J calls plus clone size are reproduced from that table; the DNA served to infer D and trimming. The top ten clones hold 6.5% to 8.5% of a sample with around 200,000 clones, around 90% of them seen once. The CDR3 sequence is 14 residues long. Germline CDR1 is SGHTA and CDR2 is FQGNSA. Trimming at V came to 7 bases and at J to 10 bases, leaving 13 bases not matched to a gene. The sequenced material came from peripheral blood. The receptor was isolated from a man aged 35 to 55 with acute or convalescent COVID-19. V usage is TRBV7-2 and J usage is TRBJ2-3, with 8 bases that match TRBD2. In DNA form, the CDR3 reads TGTGCCAGCAAGCCGGGGGGGGCCTCCGGGGCGCAGTATTTT. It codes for CASKPGGASGAQYF.